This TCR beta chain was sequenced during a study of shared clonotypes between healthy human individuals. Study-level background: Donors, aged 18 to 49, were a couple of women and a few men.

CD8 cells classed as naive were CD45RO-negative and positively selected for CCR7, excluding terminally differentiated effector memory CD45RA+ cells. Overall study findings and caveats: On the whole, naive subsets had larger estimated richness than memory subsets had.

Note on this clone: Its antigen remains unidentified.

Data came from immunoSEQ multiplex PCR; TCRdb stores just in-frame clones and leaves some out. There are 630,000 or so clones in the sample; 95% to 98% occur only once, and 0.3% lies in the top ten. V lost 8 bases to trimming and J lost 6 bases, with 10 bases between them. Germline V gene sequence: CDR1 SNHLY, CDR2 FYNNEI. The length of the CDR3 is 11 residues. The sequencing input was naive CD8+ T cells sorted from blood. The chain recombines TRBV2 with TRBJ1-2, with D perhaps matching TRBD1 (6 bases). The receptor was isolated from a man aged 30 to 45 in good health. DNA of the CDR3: TGTGCCAGCCAGAACAGGGATGGCTACACCTTC. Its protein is CASQNRDGYTF.